These 21 T cell receptor beta chains share one sample of origin, sequenced in a study of OX40 agonist ivuxolimab in advanced cancers. The table came from immunoSEQ multiplex PCR; TCRdb's copy has only in-frame clones and leaves some out. Of approximately 59,000 clones listed, 88% are singletons. Source: CD4+ or CD8+ T cells sorted from blood, taken in a trial of the OX40 agonist ivuxolimab. Receptors originate from an adult with an advanced solid tumor such as melanoma, head and neck, liver or kidney cancer.

The chain links TRBV11-2 to TRBJ2-5, with D tentatively TRBD1 or TRBD2 (5 bases each). CDR1 and CDR2 (germline): SGHAT, FQNNGV. The CDR3 runs 13 residues. The V and J ends lost 1 base and 7 bases respectively, with 10 bases between them. CDR3: CASSLAGAGTQYF. DNA for the CDR3: TGTGCCAGCAGCTTAGCCGGGGCGGGGACCCAGTACTTC.

V is TRBV7-6 and J is TRBJ1-6, with 7 bases fitting TRBD1. CDR1 and CDR2 from the germline V gene are SGHVS and FNYEAQ. V was pared by 1 base and J by 6 bases, with 3 bases of the junction left unmatched. The CDR3 totals 15 residues. CDR3 loop: CASSLGTGANSPLHF. DNA for the CDR3: TGTGCCAGCAGCTTAGGTACAGGGGCTAATTCACCCCTCCACTTT.

This chain joins TRBV5-1 and TRBJ2-3; the match to TRBD2 covers 9 bases. The V gene end was trimmed by 10 bases and the J gene end by 3 bases; junction bases not matched to a gene: 9. The CDR3 sequence is 14 residues long. Germline-derived CDR1 and CDR2 are SGHRS and YFSETQ. The CDR3: CASMGGRGTDTQYF. CDR3 in DNA: TGCGCCTCCATGGGCGGGAGGGGGACAGATACGCAGTATTTT.

The chain recombines TRBV6-1 with TRBJ1-1, with a weak D call TRBD1 (6 bases). Deletions cut 5 bases from V and 0 bases from J, with 10 bases between. The CDR3 length is 14 residues. Germline V lookup: CDR1 MNHNS, CDR2 SASEGT. The CDR3 DNA follows: TGTGCCAGCAGTTTACAGGGATTGAACACTGAAGCTTTCTTT. Translating gives CASSLQGLNTEAFF.

The chain has TRBV4-3 and TRBJ1-2; D is uncertain. Trimming removed 1 base from V and 4 bases from J, with 13 bases in between. This CDR3 contains 15 residues. The germline gives CDR1 LGHNA, CDR2 YSLEER. CDR3: CASSQAPGQVYGYTF. The DNA for the CDR3 is TGCGCCAGCAGCCAAGCCCCCGGCCAGGTCTATGGCTACACCTTC.

The chain carries TRBV7-3 and TRBJ2-6; no clear D gene. V lost 1 base and J 4 bases, leaving 5 bases between the germline ends. The germline V gene encodes CDR1 SGHTA and CDR2 FQGTGA. The CDR3 is 14 amino acids. CDR3 sequence: CASSLNAGANVLTF. Here the CDR3 DNA reads TGTGCCAGCAGCTTAAACGCCGGGGCCAACGTCCTGACTTTC.

V gene TRBV7-2 combines with J gene TRBJ1-5, with D unresolved. Germline assignment: CDR1 SGHTA and CDR2 FQGNSA. This CDR3 comprises 14 residues. The V gene lost 1 base and the J gene lost 8 bases, with 12 bases spanning the gap. The CDR3 sequence is CASSLGEAGEPQHF. The DNA of the CDR3 is TGTGCCAGCAGCTTAGGTGAGGCGGGTGAGCCCCAGCATTTT.

This sequence joins TRBV15 and TRBJ2-3, with D perhaps matching TRBD2 (5 bases). This CDR3 has 14 residues. Trimming shortened V by 5 bases and J by 0 bases, and 9 bases separated the two germline ends. In germline, CDR1 is LNHNV, CDR2 YYDKDF (reference sequence). CDR3 loop: CATSRGLSTDTQYF. In DNA form, the CDR3 reads TGTGCCACCAGCCGAGGACTCAGCACAGATACGCAGTATTTT.

The chain combines TRBV28 with TRBJ2-5, with a possible D match to TRBD1 (6 bases). From germline, CDR1 is MDHEN and CDR2 SYDVKM. V lost 5 bases and J lost 2, with 24 bases in between. There are 18 residues in the CDR3. CDR3 DNA sequence: TGTGCCAGCAGTCCAGCGCTCAGGGGCCCAGCCGCGCAAGAGACCCAGTACTTC. Its protein is CASSPALRGPAAQETQYF.

The genes are TRBV28 and TRBJ1-2; D possibly corresponds to TRBD1 (5 bases). The germline V gene encodes CDR1 MDHEN and CDR2 SYDVKM. The CDR3 runs 14 residues. Trimming took 5 bases from V and 4 from J, leaving 14 bases between them. The CDR3, as DNA: TGTGCCAGCAGTCCGGGGGGTGCGCGCTATGGCTACACCTTC. Protein product: CASSPGGARYGYTF.

The rearrangement joins TRBV4-3 to TRBJ2-7; D unresolved. The CDR3 covers 15 residues. Germline CDR1 LGHNA, CDR2 YSLEER. Deletions cut 1 base from V and 3 bases from J, with 13 bases between. CDR3: CASSQGLRQFYEQYF. For the CDR3, the DNA is TGCGCCAGCAGCCAAGGCTTGCGGCAATTCTACGAGCAGTACTTC.

The chain couples TRBV10-1 to TRBJ2-7; 13 bases agree with TRBD2. This CDR3 is 15 amino acids long. The germline V gene encodes CDR1 WNHNN and CDR2 SYGVQD (reference sequence). V trimming: 2 bases; J trimming: 2 bases; junction bases outside the gene matches: 0. The CDR3 DNA sequence: TGCGCCAGCAGTGAGACTAGCGGGAGGGCCTACGAGCAGTACTTC. Its translation is CASSETSGRAYEQYF.

This clone was counted a single time. An end of the junction does not agree with germline; a read error may underlie this. The chain links TRBV20-1 to TRBJ2-3; the D gene is possibly TRBD2 (6 bases). In germline, CDR1 is DFQATT, CDR2 SNEGSKA (reference sequence). The CDR3 covers 9 residues. The CDR3 sequence is CSTGSRRLF. The DNA of the CDR3 is TGCAGCACCGGGAGCCGAAGACTTTTT.

The rearrangement joins TRBV28 to TRBJ2-1; 12 bases match TRBD2. The CDR3 is 14 residues long. Looked up from germline, CDR1 is MDHEN and CDR2 is SYDVKM. Losses at the gene ends were 6 bases for V and 8 bases for J; bases not matched to a gene: 5. The CDR3 coding sequence is TGTGCCAGCAGCCTAGCGGGAGGGCGCGATGAGCAGTTCTTC. Protein: CASSLAGGRDEQFF.

The chain joins TRBV30 to TRBJ2-1, with D perhaps TRBD2 (6 bases). The germline V gene has CDR1 GTSNPN and CDR2 SVGIG (reference sequence). This CDR3 is 17 amino acids long. V lost 0 bases and J lost 0, with 15 bases in between. CDR3 DNA sequence: TGTGCCTGGAGTGTATGGCGGAGGGCCAACTCCTACAATGAGCAGTTCTTC. Protein: CAWSVWRRANSYNEQFF.

This chain joins TRBV28 and TRBJ2-5; D is unresolved. The CDR3 covers 15 residues. Germline loops: CDR1 MDHEN, CDR2 SYDVKM. V gave up 2 bases and J gave up 2 bases, with 12 bases separating them. CDR3 bases: TGTGCCAGCAGTTTAAACCGCTTGGGGCAAGAGACCCAGTACTTC. It codes for CASSLNRLGQETQYF.

This chain uses TRBV5-6 with TRBJ1-2; 7 bases match TRBD1. This CDR3 is built from 15 residues. Germline CDR1 reads SGHDT; CDR2 reads YYEEEE. With 3 bases clipped from V and 4 bases from J, the junction kept 9 bases outside the gene matches. The DNA of the CDR3 is TGTGCCAGCAGCTCTTATAGACAGGGCAGCTATGGCTACACCTTC. Translated, it gives CASSSYRQGSYGYTF.

The V call is TRBV10-1, the J call TRBJ2-1, with 10 bases that match TRBD1. This CDR3 is built from 16 residues. Losses at the gene ends were 5 bases for V and 5 bases for J; bases not matched to a gene: 9. The germline gives CDR1 WNHNN, CDR2 SYGVQD (reference sequence). CDR3 bases: TGCGCCAGCAGTTCCCGACAGGGGGCTTTTAACAATGAGCAGTTCTTC. Its translation: CASSSRQGAFNNEQFF.

This rearrangement joins TRBV7-8 to TRBJ2-5; TRBD1 might be the D (6 bases). CDR1 is SGHVS, CDR2 FQNEAQ, per germline. The CDR3 totals 15 residues. Trimming removed 4 bases from V and 2 bases from J, with 14 bases in between. The CDR3 DNA follows: TGTGCCAGCAGCTCCGGGACACCGCTTCAAGAGACCCAGTACTTC. Translation: CASSSGTPLQETQYF. Based on the CDR3 plus reference TRBV7-8 and TRBJ2-5, the full variable domain is GAGVSQSPRYKVAKRGQDVALRCDPISGHVSLFWYQQALGQGPEFLTYFQNEAQLDKSGLPSDRFFAERPEGSVSTLKIQRTQQEDSAVYLCASSSGTPLQETQYFGPGTRLLVL.

The J gene is TRBJ1-6, the V gene TRBV28; D not certain. Germline values: CDR1 MDHEN, CDR2 SYDVKM. Trimming cost V 6 bases and J 5 bases, with 11 bases left between them. This CDR3 spans 14 amino acids. The CDR3 DNA sequence: TGTGCCAGCAGCCTGCCCCAGGATAATTCACCCCTCCACTTT. Protein product: CASSLPQDNSPLHF.

The chain recombines TRBV28 with TRBJ2-1; TRBD1 is a possible D gene (6 bases). The V gene lost 4 bases and the J gene lost 4 bases, with 17 bases spanning the gap. Germline CDR1 and CDR2: MDHEN and SYDVKM. The CDR3 is made up of 16 amino acids. CDR3 coding DNA: TGTGCCAGCAGTTCCGTCGGGACACGATTATACAATGAGCAGTTCTTC. This sequence encodes CASSSVGTRLYNEQFF. Full variable domain (rest looked up from reference TRBV28 and TRBJ2-1): DVKVTQSSRYLVKRTGEKVFLECVQDMDHENMFWYRQDPGLGLRLIYFSYDVKMKEKGDIPEGYSVSREKKERFSLILESASTNQTSMYLCASSSVGTRLYNEQFFGPGTRLTVL.